This TCR beta chain appears in the sequencing data of a study of blood T cells in healthy people across ages. This CDR3 is built from 15 residues. Germline values: CDR1 SGDLS, CDR2 YYNGEE. Trimming took off 0 bases at V and 4 bases at J, with 11 bases between the two ends. The authors ran a second PCR of 7 to 11 cycles using a sample-barcoded 5' primer and a J-beta primer mix. Each CDR3 protein is one row after TCRdb ran MiXCR on the 5' RACE reads. Of about 1.8 million distinct CDR3 sequences detected, around 50% appear once; the ten largest clones hold approximately 2.1%. This clonotype was counted only a few times.

The clonotype comes from a woman in her thirties or forties in good health. The specimen sequenced was blood. The V gene is TRBV9, the J gene TRBJ2-1; D possibly corresponds to TRBD1 (5 bases). The CDR3 loop reads CASSVDGAEYNEQFF. The CDR3, as DNA: TGTGCCAGCAGCGTAGATGGGGCAGAGTACAATGAGCAGTTCTTC. The variable domain in full, completed from reference TRBV9 and TRBJ2-1, reads DSGVTQTPKHLITATGQRVTLRCSPRSGDLSVYWYQQSLDQGLQFLIQYYNGEERAKGNILERFSAQQFPDLHSELNLSSLELGDSALYFCASSVDGAEYNEQFFGPGTRLTVL.